This entry lists 27 T cell receptor beta chains sequenced from one sample in a study of vaccination effects on CD4 cells after COVID-19. Their antigen targets remain unknown. Sequencing was performed with immunoSEQ multiplex PCR; in TCRdb, only in-frame clones are kept and a portion is missing. The table has under 30,000 clones, over 70% seen once. Before sequencing, viral peptide pools were used by the ViraFEST assay to expand antigen-specific CD4+ T cells. When ten to eleven days of culture had elapsed, CD4+ T cells were isolated. Vaccine recipients, nucleocapsid antibody negative, had no prior SARS-CoV-2 infection. Source: CD4+ T cells from PBMCs cultured with HCoV-NL63 spike peptides, taken before COVID-19 vaccination. The receptors come from a human donor who received a COVID-19 vaccine.

This clone was counted between two and nine times. This chain joins TRBV10-2 and TRBJ2-7; D remains unclear. CDR3 length: 13 residues. Germline V gene sequence: CDR1 WSHSY, CDR2 SAAADI. Trimming left V 5 bases short and J 3 bases short, with 11 bases between. CDR3 residues: CASSWQENYEQYF. In nucleotides, the CDR3 is TGCGCCAGCAGTTGGCAGGAAAACTACGAGCAGTACTTC.

J is TRBJ2-5 and V is TRBV3-1 (or the pseudogene TRBV3-2); D remains ambiguous. The CDR3 length is 12 residues. Germline loops: CDR1 LGHDT, CDR2 YNNKEL (reference sequence). V shed 4 bases and J shed 6 bases, with 9 bases lying between them. The CDR3 loop reads CASSPNGQTQYF. CDR3 in DNA: TGTGCCAGCAGCCCGAATGGGCAGACCCAGTACTTC.

The chain is built from TRBV2 and TRBJ1-1; D gene unclear. The germline gives CDR1 SNHLY, CDR2 FYNNEI. Trimming took off 8 bases at V and 3 bases at J, with 22 bases between the two ends. The CDR3 is 16 amino acids. The CDR3: CASRARGLELDTEAFF. The CDR3 DNA is TGTGCCAGCCGGGCGAGAGGACTTGAATTGGACACTGAAGCTTTCTTT.

This CDR3 is CASSQDRGLNTEAFF. The CDR3 DNA reads as TGTGCCAGCAGCCAAGATCGGGGTTTGAACACTGAAGCTTTCTTT. The chain links TRBV4-2 to TRBJ1-1; D is ambiguous. The germline CDR1 and CDR2 sequences are LGHNA and YNFKEQ. The CDR3 extends over 15 amino acids. V lost 0 bases and J 0 bases, leaving 8 bases between the germline ends.

This clone showed up just once. This chain links TRBV2 with TRBJ2-4; the D is unclear. The V gene lost 7 bases and the J gene lost 0 bases, with 10 bases spanning the gap. The CDR3 covers 14 residues. Germline CDR1 and CDR2: SNHLY and FYNNEI. In nucleotides, the CDR3 is TGTGCCAGCAACCCAGGCCTAGCCAAAAACATTCAGTACTTC. Translating it yields CASNPGLAKNIQYF.

V and J are TRBV2 and TRBJ2-3; the D is unclear. In germline, CDR1 is SNHLY, CDR2 FYNNEI. The CDR3 consists of 16 residues. The V and J ends lost 4 bases and 0 bases respectively, with 14 bases between them. CDR3 sequence reads: CASSGPLPTSTDTQYF. The CDR3 DNA reads as TGTGCCAGCAGTGGGCCCCTCCCGACTAGCACAGATACGCAGTATTTT.

V gene TRBV19 combines with J gene TRBJ1-5; D not resolved. Trimming removed 4 bases from V and 6 bases from J, with 4 bases in between. The CDR3 is 11 residues long. Germline V gene lookup returns CDR1 LNHDA and CDR2 SQIVND (reference sequence). CDR3 sequence (DNA): TGTGCCAGTAGTAGGGGTCAGCCCCAGCATTTT. It yields the protein CASSRGQPQHF. The variable domain in full, completed from reference TRBV19 and TRBJ1-5, reads DGGITQSPKYLFRKEGQNVTLSCEQNLNHDAMYWYRQDPGQGLRLIYYSQIVNDFQKGDIAEGYSVSREKKESFPLTVTSAQKNPTAFYLCASSRGQPQHFGDGTRLSIL.

The chain carries TRBV21-1 and TRBJ1-5. TRBV21-1 is given as a pseudogene. This CDR3 spans 14 amino acids. CDR3 nucleotides: TGTGCCAGCAAATATGAAGGGGGGAGTCAGCCCCAGCATTTT. It codes for CASKYEGGSQPQHF.

The J gene is TRBJ2-7, the V gene TRBV5-4; maybe TRBD1 (5 bases). Trimming removed 4 bases from V and 3 bases from J, with 8 bases in between. The CDR3 sequence is 12 residues long. Germline loops: CDR1 SGHNT, CDR2 YYREEE (reference sequence). The CDR3 protein is CASSADSYEQYF. The CDR3 nucleotides read TGTGCCAGCAGCGCCGACAGCTACGAGCAGTACTTC.

This clone was picked up a small number of times. The chain joins TRBV5-1 to TRBJ2-2; 7 nucleotides match TRBD2. Germline-derived CDR1 and CDR2 are SGHRS and YFSETQ. The trim removed 2 bases at V and 1 base at J, leaving 5 bases unmatched. CDR3 length equals 16 residues. This chain's CDR3 is CASSLVGGMNTGELFF. In DNA, the CDR3 is TGCGCCAGCAGCTTAGTCGGGGGGATGAACACCGGGGAGCTGTTTTTT.

This chain connects TRBV5-6 to TRBJ1-5; the D gene is possibly TRBD1 (5 bases). The CDR3 contains 18 residues. With 1 base removed from V and 5 bases from J, the gap between germline ends came to 22 bases. CDR1 is SGHDT and CDR2 is YYEEEE in the germline V gene. The DNA for the CDR3 is TGTGCCAGCAGCTTGTATTTCCGGCAGGGCCTGGCTGATCAGCCCCAGCATTTT. Translating it yields CASSLYFRQGLADQPQHF. The variable domain in full, with the rest retrieved from reference TRBV5-6 and TRBJ1-5, is DAGVTQSPTHLIKTRGQQVTLRCSPKSGHDTVSWYQQALGQGPQFIFQYYEEEERQRGNFPDRFSGHQFPNYSSELNVNALLLGDSALYLCASSLYFRQGLADQPQHFGDGTRLSIL.

This clone was counted only a few times. The genes are TRBV22-1 and TRBJ2-2; TRBD2, the table's D call, lacks a check against the DNA. TRBV22-1 is noted as a pseudogene. The CDR3 covers 19 residues. This CDR3 reads CPGSAQTSGSFANTGELFF. In nucleotides, the CDR3 is TGTCCTGGGAGCGCACAGACTAGCGGCAGTTTCGCGAACACCGGGGAGCTGTTTTTT.

The chain combines TRBV4-1 with TRBJ2-5; D not resolved. Germline CDR1 reads MGHRA; CDR2 reads YSYEKL. The CDR3 totals 13 residues. The V end was cut by 0 bases, the J end by 3 bases, with 5 bases between. The CDR3 region is CASSQEREETQYF. The CDR3 DNA follows: TGCGCCAGCAGCCAAGAAAGGGAAGAGACCCAGTACTTC.

This clone was found once. This chain uses TRBV2 with TRBJ1-5, with a tentative D call TRBD1 (5 bases). Germline V gene data show CDR1 as SNHLY and CDR2 as FYNNEI. V lost 4 bases to trimming and J lost 6 bases, with 13 bases between them. CDR3 size: 14 residues. The CDR3 DNA reads TGTGCCAGCAGTGTGGGGGGGAGCCGTCAGCCCCAGCATTTT. Amino acids: CASSVGGSRQPQHF.

The chain employs TRBV6-5 and TRBJ2-5; 7 nucleotides line up with TRBD2. CDR1 is MNHEY and CDR2 is SVGAGI in the germline V gene. Germline trimming cut 7 bases from V and 4 bases from J; bases unmatched to any gene: 6. The CDR3 length is 13 residues. CDR3 sequence: CASIVGGGETQYF. The CDR3 DNA reads as TGTGCCAGCATCGTGGGGGGGGGAGAGACCCAGTACTTC.

The rearrangement links TRBV25-1 to TRBJ2-5; D may match TRBD1 or TRBD2 (5 bases each). Per the germline V gene, CDR1 is MGHDK and CDR2 is SYGVNS. The CDR3 loop spans 15 amino acids. V lost 1 base and J lost 1, with 10 bases in between. This CDR3 reads CASSESGRGQETQYF. CDR3 in DNA: TGTGCCAGCAGTGAATCGGGACGGGGCCAAGAGACCCAGTACTTC.

The J gene is TRBJ1-2, the V gene TRBV12-3 or TRBV12-4, with a tentative D call TRBD1 (6 bases). The V gene lost 3 bases and the J gene lost 8 bases, with 13 bases spanning the gap. CDR3 length: 13 amino acids. In nucleotides, the CDR3 is TGTGCCAGCAGTTTTTCAGTCAGGGGAGGCTACACCTTC. Translated, it gives CASSFSVRGGYTF.

The chain carries TRBV7-9 and TRBJ1-1; perhaps TRBD1 as D (6 bases). Per germline, CDR1 SEHNR and CDR2 FQNEAQ (reference sequence). This CDR3 has 13 amino acids. V lost 5 bases to trimming and J lost 1 base, with 8 bases between them. The CDR3, as DNA: TGTGCCAGCAGCCTGGACAGGAACACTGAAGCTTTCTTT. As protein: CASSLDRNTEAFF.

The rearrangement joins TRBV10-1 to TRBJ1-1, with D possibly being TRBD1 (5 bases). Germline CDR1 reads WNHNN; CDR2 reads SYGVQD (reference sequence). There are 14 residues in the CDR3. Deletions cut 3 bases from V and 0 bases from J, with 8 bases between. The CDR3 sequence is CASSDRGMNTEAFF. The CDR3 DNA reads TGCGCCAGCAGTGACCGGGGCATGAACACTGAAGCTTTCTTT.

The chain combines TRBV3-1 (or the pseudogene TRBV3-2) with TRBJ2-7; D tentatively fits TRBD1 or TRBD2 (5 bases each). V lost 1 base and J 4 bases, leaving 20 bases between the germline ends. CDR3 length equals 17 residues. Germline-derived CDR1 and CDR2 are LGHDT and YNNKEL (reference sequence). The CDR3 protein is CASSQVGLPRDGYEQYF. The CDR3 coding sequence is TGTGCCAGCAGCCAAGTCGGTCTCCCCAGGGACGGGTACGAGCAGTACTTC.

The chain is built from TRBV6-5 and TRBJ1-1, with D possibly TRBD1 on 5 matching bases. Germline CDR1 and CDR2: MNHEY and SVGAGI. Trimming stripped 6 bases from V and 0 bases from J, with 8 bases between. This CDR3 spans 13 amino acids. DNA for the CDR3: TGTGCCAGCAGCCGGGGGATGAACACTGAAGCTTTCTTT. It translates to CASSRGMNTEAFF.

Judged by abundance, this clone is medium-sized. This chain connects TRBV7-8 to TRBJ1-6, with D possibly being TRBD1 (6 bases). V was cut by 8 bases and J by 0 bases, with 11 bases left in between. Germline assignment: CDR1 SGHVS and CDR2 FQNEAQ. The CDR3 has 15 amino acids. The CDR3 spells CASLTGSSYNSPLHF. In DNA, the CDR3 is TGTGCCAGCTTAACAGGGAGCTCCTATAATTCACCCCTCCACTTT. The full variable domain, completed using reference TRBV7-8 and TRBJ1-6, is GAGVSQSPRYKVAKRGQDVALRCDPISGHVSLFWYQQALGQGPEFLTYFQNEAQLDKSGLPSDRFFAERPEGSVSTLKIQRTQQEDSAVYLCASLTGSSYNSPLHFGNGTRLTVT.

The DNA for the CDR3 is TGTGCCAGTAGCAACATGAAGGGGGGTGAAGCTTTCTTT. Its protein product is CASSNMKGGEAFF. The chain employs TRBV19 and TRBJ1-1; TRBD1 is a possible D gene (6 bases). Germline-derived CDR1 and CDR2 are LNHDA and SQIVND (reference sequence). The V and J ends lost 6 bases and 7 bases respectively, with 15 bases between them. The length of the CDR3 is 13 residues.

This sequence joins TRBV19 and TRBJ1-1, with D uncertain. The CDR3 runs 13 residues. Trimming took off 5 bases at V and 0 bases at J, with 7 bases between the two ends. Germline assignment: CDR1 LNHDA and CDR2 SQIVND (reference sequence). The CDR3 bases are TGTGCCAGTAGTGGGAGTTTGAACACTGAAGCTTTCTTT. It is translated as CASSGSLNTEAFF. Using reference TRBV19 and TRBJ1-1 for the parts outside the CDR3, the full variable domain is DGGITQSPKYLFRKEGQNVTLSCEQNLNHDAMYWYRQDPGQGLRLIYYSQIVNDFQKGDIAEGYSVSREKKESFPLTVTSAQKNPTAFYLCASSGSLNTEAFFGQGTRLTVV.

This chain joins TRBV3-1 (or the pseudogene TRBV3-2) and TRBJ2-3; D is perhaps TRBD1 or TRBD2 (5 bases each). V was cut by 1 base and J by 10 bases, with 9 bases left in between. Germline loops: CDR1 LGHDT, CDR2 YNNKEL (reference sequence). The CDR3 is 12 amino acids. The CDR3 region has the DNA TGTGCCAGCAGCCAAGTCGGGACCTCGCAGTATTTT. The encoded protein is CASSQVGTSQYF.

The CDR3 loop is CATSRMDTTSYEQYF. In DNA form, the CDR3 reads TGTGCCACCAGCAGGATGGACACGACCTCCTACGAGCAGTACTTC. The chain links TRBV15 to TRBJ2-7, with D maybe TRBD1 (5 bases). Trimming left V 3 bases short and J 0 bases short, with 12 bases between. Germline CDR1 is LNHNV and CDR2 is YYDKDF (reference sequence). CDR3 length: 15 residues.

The V gene is TRBV5-8, the J gene TRBJ2-5, with D perhaps TRBD1 (6 bases). The CDR3 totals 14 residues. V lost 0 bases, J lost 4 bases, and 10 bases lay in between. The germline V gene has CDR1 SGHTS and CDR2 YDEGEE. CDR3 DNA sequence: TGTGCCAGCAGCTTGGTGGCAGGGGCAGAGACCCAGTACTTC. It yields the protein CASSLVAGAETQYF. Supplemented by reference TRBV5-8 and TRBJ2-5, the full variable domain reads EAGVTQSPTHLIKTRGQQATLRCSPISGHTSVYWYQQALGLGLQFLLWYDEGEERNRGNFPPRFSGRQFPNYSSELNVNALELEDSALYLCASSLVAGAETQYFGPGTRLLVL.